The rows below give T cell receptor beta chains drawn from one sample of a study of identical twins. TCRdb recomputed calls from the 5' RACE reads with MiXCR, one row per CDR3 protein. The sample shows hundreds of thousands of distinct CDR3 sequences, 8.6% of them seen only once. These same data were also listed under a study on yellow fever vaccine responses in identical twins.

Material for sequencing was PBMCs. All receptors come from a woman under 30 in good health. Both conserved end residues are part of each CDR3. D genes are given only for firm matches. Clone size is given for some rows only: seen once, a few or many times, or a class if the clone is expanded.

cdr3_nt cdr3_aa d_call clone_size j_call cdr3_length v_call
TGTGCCAGCAGCTTGAGCGGGACTCCAGGGGAGACCCAGTACTTC CASSLSGTPGETQYF TRBD2 - TRBJ2-5 15 TRBV7-3
TGTGCCAGCAGCTTATACGACGGATCCTACGAGCAGTACTTC CASSLYDGSYEQYF - - TRBJ2-7 14 TRBV7-2
TGCGCCAGCCAACGGTCGGGTGGCGGGAGCCCCCTAGATACGCAGTATTTT CASQRSGGGSPLDTQYF TRBD2 - TRBJ2-3 17 TRBV5-1
TGTGCCAGCAGCTTAGTTGACCCTGGGGGCTACGAGCAGTACTTC CASSLVDPGGYEQYF - once TRBJ2-7 15 TRBV7-8
TGTGCCAGCAGCTTAGGGCTTCCTCGGAACGAGCAGTACTTC CASSLGLPRNEQYF - few TRBJ2-7 14 TRBV7-2
TGCAGTGCTAGGGCCGGGCCAGGCTACGAGCAGTACTTC CSARAGPGYEQYF - few TRBJ2-7 13 TRBV20-1
TGCAGTGCTAGGGACAGGGTCGGCAATTCACCCCTCCACTTT CSARDRVGNSPLHF TRBD1 - TRBJ1-6 14 TRBV20-1
TGCGCCAGCAGGGAAACTAGCAAGGCGGAGACCCAGTACTTC CASRETSKAETQYF - - TRBJ2-5 14 TRBV5-1
TGTGCCAGCAGCTCCCGACTAGACAGCTACAATGAGCAGTTCTTC CASSSRLDSYNEQFF - many TRBJ2-1 15 TRBV5-6
TGCAGTGCTCTTTACAGGGGGCCATCACAAGAGACCCAGTACTTC CSALYRGPSQETQYF TRBD1 - TRBJ2-5 15 TRBV20-1
TGTGCCATCAGTGAGCTGACGAATGAGCAGTTCTTC CAISELTNEQFF - few TRBJ2-1 12 TRBV10-3
TGTGCCAGCAGTTCTAGCGGGAGGACCCAAAGACCTTACAATGAGCAGTTCTTC CASSSSGRTQRPYNEQFF TRBD2 many TRBJ2-1 18 TRBV7-2
TGTGCCAGCAGTTACGCGGGACTTGGAGGGAGAAAGACCCAGTACTTC CASSYAGLGGRKTQYF - - TRBJ2-5 16 TRBV6-5
TGTGCCAGCACCCCTTCACCGAACTCCTACAATGAGCAGTTCTTC CASTPSPNSYNEQFF - many TRBJ2-1 15 TRBV14
TGTGCCAGCAGCTCCCTGAGGGAGCAGTACTTC CASSSLREQYF - many TRBJ2-7 11 TRBV7-6
TGTGCCAGCAGCCGGGACGGGGTCACAGATACGCAGTATTTT CASSRDGVTDTQYF - - TRBJ2-3 14 TRBV7-9
TGTGCCAGCAGCTTTTCCAGTCTTGGACAAGAAGCTTTCTTT CASSFSSLGQEAFF - - TRBJ1-1 14 TRBV11-2
TGTGCCAGCAGTATCGACAGGTTAAACACTGAAGCTTTCTTT CASSIDRLNTEAFF - many TRBJ1-1 14 TRBV12-3/TRBV12-4
TGTGCCAGCAGTTACTCCGTCAGCGGGAGGGTGGGCACAGATACGCAGTATTTT CASSYSVSGRVGTDTQYF TRBD2 few TRBJ2-3 18 TRBV6-5
TGTGCTAGCAGCTTAGGGACTAGCAGGGACTCCTACAATGAGCAGTTCTTC CASSLGTSRDSYNEQFF TRBD2 few TRBJ2-1 17 TRBV7-7